The entry below describes one TCR beta chain. The junction departs from germline at one end; a sequencing error may be responsible. CDR1 and CDR2 from the germline V gene are MNHEY and SVGEGT. The CDR3 length is 18 residues. Next came a second PCR, run for about 7 to 12 cycles, which used a sample-barcoded 5' primer along with a J-beta primer mix. Every cDNA was tagged by a template-switch adaptor with 12 random nucleotides. TCRdb independently ran MiXCR on the 5' RACE reads; one entry per CDR3 protein. Of roughly 1.7 million distinct CDR3 sequences in the sample, roughly 32% were seen once. The data were taken from a study of blood T cells in healthy people across ages.

The material sequenced was blood. The J gene is TRBJ2-5, the V gene TRBV6-2 or TRBV6-3, with TRBD2 matching over 9 bases. The receptor was isolated from a woman aged 25 to 39 in good health. CDR3 nucleotide sequence: TGTACCAGCGGACGGGCTTCGGCGGGGGGGCTGAATAGGGAGACCCAGTACTTC. Translating it yields CTSGRASAGGLNRETQYF.